Ten or more counts support the clone carrying this TCR beta chain. The data belong to a study of PD-1 blockade in mismatch repair-deficient tumors. Clones were sequenced by immunoSEQ multiplex PCR, and TCRdb holds only the in-frame ones, with some missing. In the table there are around 48,000 clones, 78% of which are singletons. The CDR3 has 19 residues. The germline V gene has CDR1 SGHRS and CDR2 YFSETQ. The V and J ends lost 0 bases and 0 bases, in that order; junction bases with no gene match: 10. This receptor was obtained from an adult with mismatch repair-deficient cancer. The input for sequencing was peripheral blood, taken 4 weeks after starting pembrolizumab. J is TRBJ2-1 and V is TRBV5-1; 9 bases are shared with TRBD2. Written as DNA, the CDR3 is TGCGCCAGCAGCTTGGGGGAAAAAAGAGCGGGAGGCTCCTACAATGAGCAGTTCTTC. It yields the protein CASSLGEKRAGGSYNEQFF.